The 32 T cell receptor beta chains given below trace back to one sample, sequenced in a study of OX40 agonist ivuxolimab in advanced cancers. The assay was immunoSEQ multiplex PCR, and TCRdb's table has in-frame clones only and misses some. The sample has tens of thousands of clones, more than 75% seen once. The sequencing used CD4+ or CD8+ T cells sorted from blood, collected in a trial of the OX40 agonist ivuxolimab. The source of these receptors is an adult with an advanced solid tumor such as melanoma, head and neck, liver or kidney cancer.

The V call is TRBV28, the J call TRBJ1-4; possibly TRBD1 for D (6 bases). In germline, CDR1 is MDHEN, CDR2 SYDVKM. V was clipped by 2 bases and J by 11 bases, with 12 bases between them. The CDR3 extends over 13 amino acids. As DNA, the CDR3 is TGTGCCAGCAGTTTAACCGGCGACAGGAAACTGTTTTTT. Translating it yields CASSLTGDRKLFF.

V and J are TRBV7-3 and TRBJ1-1, with a possible D match to TRBD1 (6 bases). Trimming took off 5 bases at V and 1 base at J, with 11 bases between the two ends. Germline CDR1 is SGHTA and CDR2 is FQGTGA. The CDR3 runs to 14 residues. The CDR3 loop is CASSPQTGNTEAFF. The DNA for the CDR3 is TGTGCCAGCAGCCCACAGACAGGGAACACTGAAGCTTTCTTT.

The chain recombines TRBV5-1 with TRBJ1-1; TRBD1 aligns across 12 bases. The germline gives CDR1 SGHRS, CDR2 YFSETQ. This CDR3 has 15 residues. The ends lost 2 bases at V and 8 bases at J; junction bases unmatched: 7. This chain's CDR3 is CASSFGTGGEREAFF. The CDR3 nucleotides read TGCGCCAGCAGCTTTGGGACAGGGGGCGAAAGGGAAGCTTTCTTT.

J is TRBJ2-1 and V is TRBV9; 7 bases match TRBD2. J was trimmed by 4 bases and V by 6 bases; bases with no gene match: 4. The CDR3 covers 13 residues. Germline assignment: CDR1 SGDLS and CDR2 YYNGEE. The CDR3 bases are TGTGCCAGCAAAGAGGGAGGGTACAATGAGCAGTTCTTC. This encodes CASKEGGYNEQFF. The complete variable domain, with remaining parts taken from reference TRBV9 and TRBJ2-1, reads DSGVTQTPKHLITATGQRVTLRCSPRSGDLSVYWYQQSLDQGLQFLIQYYNGEERAKGNILERFSAQQFPDLHSELNLSSLELGDSALYFCASKEGGYNEQFFGPGTRLTVL.

The chain couples TRBV28 to TRBJ1-5; D is perhaps TRBD1 (5 bases). This CDR3 spans 17 amino acids. Trimming shortened V by 7 bases and J by 4 bases, and 23 bases separated the two germline ends. Per germline, CDR1 MDHEN and CDR2 SYDVKM. CDR3 nucleotides: TGTGCCAGCACCCTTGGGGGGTCCCCCCGGCCGAATCAGCCCCAGCATTTT. Amino acids: CASTLGGSPRPNQPQHF.

The chain joins TRBV5-8 to TRBJ1-1; no reliable D call. The CDR3 loop spans 14 amino acids. Trimming pared 0 bases from V and 5 bases from J, leaving 11 bases between. The germline V gene has CDR1 SGHTS and CDR2 YDEGEE. The CDR3 nucleotides are TGTGCCAGCAGCTTGGCCGAGGGATGGACTGAAGCTTTCTTT. It specifies CASSLAEGWTEAFF.

As DNA, the CDR3 is TGTGCCAGCTCACCCTTAACAGGGACCAACACCGGGGAGCTGTTTTTT. Translated: CASSPLTGTNTGELFF. The chain carries TRBV18 and TRBJ2-2, with a tentative D call TRBD1 (6 bases). The CDR3 contains 16 residues. V was pared by 3 bases and J by 2 bases, with 13 bases between. Germline values: CDR1 KGHSH, CDR2 LQKENI.

The chain recombines TRBV7-2 with TRBJ2-3; D remains ambiguous. CDR3 length: 12 residues. The V gene's germline CDR1 is SGHTA and CDR2 FQGNSA. Trimming stripped 4 bases from V and 8 bases from J, with 10 bases between. This chain's CDR3 is CASSSWSGTQYF. In nucleotides, the CDR3 is TGTGCCAGCAGCTCATGGAGTGGTACGCAGTATTTT. The whole variable domain, remainder taken from reference TRBV7-2 and TRBJ2-3, is GAGVSQSPSNKVTEKGKDVELRCDPISGHTALYWYRQSLGQGLEFLIYFQGNSAPDKSGLPSDRFSAERTGGSVSTLTIQRTQQEDSAVYLCASSSWSGTQYFGPGTRLTVL.

This clone turned up a few times. The rearrangement uses TRBV18 and TRBJ1-1, with unresolved D. This CDR3 has 15 residues. V was trimmed by 3 bases and J by 0 bases, leaving 11 bases between them. Germline V gene lookup returns CDR1 KGHSH and CDR2 LQKENI. CDR3 in DNA: TGTGCCAGCTCACCGGTAATGGAATTGAACACTGAAGCTTTCTTT. It is translated as CASSPVMELNTEAFF.

This clone was recorded a few times. J is TRBJ1-3 and V is TRBV28, with 9 bases fitting TRBD1. Looked up from germline, CDR1 is MDHEN and CDR2 is SYDVKM. J gave up 3 bases and V 6 bases, and 12 bases lay outside the gene matches. CDR3 size: 17 residues. This CDR3 reads CASSRTGAGDGGNTIYF. In nucleotides, the CDR3 is TGTGCCAGCAGCAGGACAGGGGCCGGGGATGGTGGAAACACCATATATTTT.

In regard to this clone: Its ends do not fully match the called genes, so a read error is possible. This sequence joins TRBV6-5 and TRBJ2-6; D might be TRBD1 (5 bases). The CDR3 runs to 16 residues. CDR1 and CDR2 from the germline V gene are MNHEY and SVGAGI. The CDR3 DNA reads as TGTGCCAGCAGTTACGGCAGGGCAACTGGGGCCAACGTCCCGACTTTC. It specifies CASSYGRATGANVPTF.

The chain employs TRBV10-3 and TRBJ1-5, with 8 bases fitting TRBD1. CDR1 ENHRY and CDR2 SYGVKD come from the germline V gene. The CDR3 has 16 residues. The ends lost 2 bases at V and 1 base at J; junction bases unmatched: 4. The CDR3 reads CAISEGQGGSNQPQHF. CDR3 nucleotide sequence: TGTGCCATCAGTGAGGGACAGGGTGGAAGCAATCAGCCCCAGCATTTT.

The rearrangement links TRBV19 to TRBJ2-6; no definite D call. There are 17 residues in the CDR3. The V end was cut by 5 bases, the J end by 0 bases, with 14 bases between. Per the germline V gene, CDR1 is LNHDA and CDR2 is SQIVND (reference sequence). The CDR3 DNA reads as TGTGCCAGTAGTTCGTGGACCGGTCCCTCTGGGGCCAACGTCCTGACTTTC. Its protein product is CASSSWTGPSGANVLTF.

The V and J genes are TRBV10-3 and TRBJ1-1; 7 nucleotides match TRBD1. Germline CDR1 ENHRY, CDR2 SYGVKD. V lost 8 bases, J lost 4 bases, and 13 bases stayed unmatched. This CDR3 region has 15 residues. The CDR3 nucleotides are TGTGCCATCGCTTGGCCGCAGGGGGGCCGCACTGAAGCTTTCTTT. It specifies CAIAWPQGGRTEAFF.

The chain combines TRBV4-1 with TRBJ1-2, with D perhaps matching TRBD1 (6 bases). V was cut by 4 bases and J by 2 bases, with 14 bases left in between. Germline V gene sequence: CDR1 MGHRA, CDR2 YSYEKL. The CDR3 length is 15 residues. CDR3 amino acids: CASSPGTYMNYGYTF. Written as DNA, the CDR3 is TGCGCCAGCAGCCCTGGGACATACATGAACTATGGCTACACCTTC.

In regard to this clone: One end of the junction varies from germline; a read error may be responsible. The chain carries TRBV11-3 and TRBJ2-1, with 9 bases matching TRBD1. Germline CDR1 SGHNT, CDR2 YENEEA. CDR3 size: 12 residues. CDR3 in DNA: TGTGTCAGCAGCTTAGGGGACAGGGTGCAGTTCTTC. Translation gives CVSSLGDRVQFF.

The chain links TRBV19 to TRBJ2-7; 10 bases match TRBD1. CDR3 length: 15 residues. The germline CDR1 and CDR2 sequences are LNHDA and SQIVND (reference sequence). V lost 4 bases to trimming and J lost 0 bases; unmatched junction nucleotides: 3. CDR3 region: CASSTGTGVSYEQYF. CDR3 in DNA: TGTGCCAGTAGTACCGGGACAGGGGTCTCCTACGAGCAGTACTTC.

This clone was observed a single time. The chain carries TRBV18 and TRBJ1-1; D is uncertain. This CDR3 contains 14 residues. The V gene's germline CDR1 is KGHSH and CDR2 LQKENI. V gave up 0 bases and J gave up 5 bases, with 10 bases separating them. The CDR3: CASSPPWTGTEAFF. In DNA, the CDR3 is TGTGCCAGCTCACCACCGTGGACTGGGACTGAAGCTTTCTTT.

Notes on this clone: At one boundary the junction diverges from the germline segment, which might be a read error. The chain is built from TRBV6-5 and TRBJ2-7, with 10 bases lining up with TRBD2. The CDR3 runs 13 residues. Germline V gene lookup returns CDR1 MNHEY and CDR2 SVGAGI. Here the CDR3 reads CASLPLAGYELYF. The CDR3, as DNA: TGTGCCAGCCTTCCACTAGCGGGGTACGAGCTGTACTTC.

This chain links TRBV6-1 with TRBJ1-2; 11 nucleotides align to TRBD1. CDR1 and CDR2 from the germline V gene are MNHNS and SASEGT. V lost 7 bases and J lost 8; bases outside the gene matches: 9. The CDR3 totals 14 residues. In DNA, the CDR3 is TGTGCCAGCATGACCGGGACAGGGGGAGCCGGCTACACCTTC. Translated, it gives CASMTGTGGAGYTF.

The chain employs TRBV5-1 and TRBJ2-1; tentative D call: TRBD1 (6 bases). There are 14 residues in the CDR3. Germline CDR1 SGHRS, CDR2 YFSETQ. Trimming shortened V by 7 bases and J by 5 bases, and 16 bases separated the two germline ends. The CDR3 coding sequence is TGCGCCAGCTGGGTGGCAGGGGTGCACAATGAGCAGTTCTTC. It specifies CASWVAGVHNEQFF.

The genes are TRBV28 and TRBJ1-5; D remains ambiguous. Germline values: CDR1 MDHEN, CDR2 SYDVKM. V lost 1 base, J lost 8 bases, and 9 bases lay in between. The CDR3 is 13 residues long. CDR3 nucleotides: TGTGCCAGCAGTTTATCACCTGCGAAGCCCCAGCATTTT. It yields the protein CASSLSPAKPQHF.

This clone was recorded once. J is TRBJ2-1 and V is TRBV19; 7 bases fit TRBD2. The germline V gene has CDR1 LNHDA and CDR2 SQIVND (reference sequence). The CDR3 spans 15 residues. The ends lost 5 bases at V and 1 base at J; junction bases unmatched: 5. The CDR3 sequence: CASSRGGGSYNEQFF. DNA of the CDR3: TGTGCCAGTAGTCGCGGCGGGGGATCCTACAATGAGCAGTTCTTC.

The CDR3 sequence is CSVVLGQSTDTQYF. The CDR3 region has the DNA TGCAGCGTTGTACTCGGGCAGAGCACAGATACGCAGTATTTT. The V call is TRBV29-1, the J call TRBJ2-3; D is undetermined. Germline values: CDR1 SQVTM, CDR2 ANQGSEA. This CDR3 is 14 amino acids long. V gave up 4 bases and J gave up 0 bases, with 11 bases separating them.

The gene calls are TRBV5-1 and TRBJ1-5; D remains unclear. Trimming pared 4 bases from V and 4 bases from J, leaving 9 bases between. The CDR3 sequence is 13 residues long. Germline lookup yields CDR1 SGHRS and CDR2 YFSETQ. CDR3 in amino acids: CASSEDWNQPQHF. CDR3 coding DNA: TGCGCCAGCAGCGAGGACTGGAATCAGCCCCAGCATTTT.

This chain connects TRBV18 to TRBJ2-5, with a weak D call TRBD2 (5 bases). From germline, CDR1 is KGHSH and CDR2 LQKENI. The CDR3 consists of 14 residues. The V end was cut by 2 bases, the J end by 2 bases, with 9 bases between. DNA of the CDR3: TGTGCCAGCTCACCAAGGACTGTTCAAGAGACCCAGTACTTC. Protein sequence: CASSPRTVQETQYF. The full variable domain, its missing parts supplied by reference TRBV18 and TRBJ2-5, is NAGVMQNPRHLVRRRGQEARLRCSPMKGHSHVYWYRQLPEEGLKFMVYLQKENIIDESGMPKERFSAEFPKEGPSILRIQQVVRGDSAAYFCASSPRTVQETQYFGPGTRLLVL.

V gene TRBV27 combines with J gene TRBJ1-6; perhaps TRBD1 as D (5 bases). V lost 5 bases, J lost 10 bases, and 18 bases lay in between. This CDR3 comprises 15 residues. Germline CDR1 is MNHEY and CDR2 is SMNVEV (reference sequence). Here the CDR3 DNA reads TGTGCCAGCAGTCCCCCCTGGGGGTTTAACTCACCCCTCCACTTT. Residues: CASSPPWGFNSPLHF.

The chain is built from TRBV27 and TRBJ2-1; 9 bases align to TRBD2. Germline-derived CDR1 and CDR2 are MNHEY and SMNVEV (reference sequence). The V gene end was trimmed by 4 bases and the J gene end by 7 bases; junction bases not matched to a gene: 8. The CDR3 runs 15 residues. This chain's CDR3 is CASSSGLAPSNEQFF. CDR3 in DNA: TGTGCCAGCAGTTCGGGACTAGCCCCGAGTAATGAGCAGTTCTTC.

Here the CDR3 reads CAWSVRGDGYTF. CDR3 nucleotides: TGTGCCTGGAGTGTTCGGGGGGATGGCTACACCTTC. The chain couples TRBV30 to TRBJ1-2, with a weak D call TRBD1 (5 bases). The CDR3 contains 12 residues. CDR1 GTSNPN and CDR2 SVGIG come from the germline V gene (reference sequence). V was clipped by 0 bases and J by 6 bases, with 8 bases between them.

The J gene is TRBJ2-7, the V gene TRBV28; 10 bases fit TRBD1. The CDR3 totals 20 residues. V lost 5 bases to trimming and J lost 0 bases; unmatched junction nucleotides: 19. Germline loops: CDR1 MDHEN, CDR2 SYDVKM. CDR3 DNA: TGTGCCAGCAGTCGAGGGGATGTGGACAGGGGGATTTATCTCTCCTACGAGCAGTACTTC. Translated: CASSRGDVDRGIYLSYEQYF.

The chain links TRBV5-3 to TRBJ2-5; 9 nucleotides match TRBD1. TRBV5-3 is known as an ORF, though its function is uncertain. The CDR3 is 17 residues long. Trimming removed 1 base from V and 0 bases from J; junction bases left unmatched: 7. The CDR3 loop reads CARSLRDRDRDQETQYF. The DNA for the CDR3 is TGTGCCAGAAGCTTGAGAGATCGGGACAGGGACCAAGAGACCCAGTACTTC.

The chain employs TRBV9 and TRBJ2-1; 10 bases agree with TRBD1. Germline values: CDR1 SGDLS, CDR2 YYNGEE. The CDR3 totals 17 residues. With V trimmed by 4 bases and J by 8 bases, 15 bases remained unmatched. This CDR3 reads CASSPPPPGQGWDEQFF. CDR3 in DNA: TGTGCCAGCAGCCCCCCACCCCCGGGACAGGGGTGGGATGAGCAGTTCTTC. The variable domain in full, with the rest retrieved from reference TRBV9 and TRBJ2-1, is DSGVTQTPKHLITATGQRVTLRCSPRSGDLSVYWYQQSLDQGLQFLIQYYNGEERAKGNILERFSAQQFPDLHSELNLSSLELGDSALYFCASSPPPPGQGWDEQFFGPGTRLTVL.